The subject of this entry is one TCR beta chain. Repertoires were generated with immunoSEQ multiplex PCR, while TCRdb's copy carries only in-frame clones and drops some. The top ten clones hold approximately 1.7% of a sample with 2 million to 2.5 million clones, 85% to 95% of them seen once. The sample comes from a study of shared clonotypes between healthy human individuals. V lost 5 bases to trimming and J lost 3 bases; unmatched junction nucleotides: 3. Germline assignment: CDR1 SEHNR and CDR2 FQNEAQ (reference sequence). This CDR3 has 13 amino acids. Positive CCR7 selection of CD45RO-negative cells yielded the naive CD8 cells, and terminally differentiated effector memory CD45RA+ cells were excluded. The study drew its donors from healthy HIV-negative adults without recent acute infections or vaccinations.

The specimen sequenced was naive CD8+ T cells from PBMCs. This clonotype originated in a man between 18 and 35 years old in good health. Some clones in this sample may be carry-over from other donors' samples. The chain combines TRBV7-9 with TRBJ2-7; 8 nucleotides agree with TRBD1. DNA of the CDR3: TGTGCCAGCAGCGGGACAGGTGACTACGAGCAGTACTTC. The encoded protein is CASSGTGDYEQYF.